This TCR beta chain is from a study of blood T cell repertoires in COVID-19. The wider study: Sites in the United States, Italy and Spain provided acute and convalescent COVID-19 samples. The analysed material was cDNA or gDNA that came from T cells, B-cell-depleted T cells, or PBMCs.

With 3 bases clipped from V and 4 bases from J, the junction kept 2 bases outside the gene matches. The CDR3 has 15 amino acids. Germline CDR1 KGHSH, CDR2 LQKENI. Data came from immunoSEQ multiplex PCR; TCRdb stores just in-frame clones and leaves some out. The sample lists roughly 90,000 clones, approximately 80% occurring once. This receptor was identified in a woman in her 70s with acute or convalescent COVID-19. The V call is TRBV18, the J call TRBJ2-2, with 10 positions matching TRBD2. Material: peripheral blood. This chain's CDR3 is CASSPSGRGTGELFF. CDR3 coding DNA: TGTGCCAGCTCACCCAGCGGGAGGGGCACCGGGGAGCTGTTTTTT. Supplemented by reference TRBV18 and TRBJ2-2, the full variable domain reads NAGVMQNPRHLVRRRGQEARLRCSPMKGHSHVYWYRQLPEEGLKFMVYLQKENIIDESGMPKERFSAEFPKEGPSILRIQQVVRGDSAAYFCASSPSGRGTGELFFGEGSRLTVL.